Listed here are 26 T cell receptor beta chains from one sample, sequenced in a study of Ad26.COV2.S vaccination and SARS-CoV-2 variants (dated by TCRdb to the early 2020s). Taken with the paper, the label for time point translates to: individuals recovered from natural SARS-CoV-2 infection. The library was produced with the immunoSEQ multiplex PCR assay. Here the immuneACCESS table is served through TCRdb, limited to in-frame sequences with V and J called. Missing clones are a known gap in these copies; in checked studies unresolved V genes cover under half, and the rest lacks a known reason. For this sample there are 150,000 to 200,000 clones; 87% appear just once. The ten largest clonotypes hold 5% to 6.5% of the sample. Source: peripheral blood, taken after recovery from COVID-19. Receptors originate from a human donor who had recovered from COVID-19.

The V gene is TRBV25-1, the J gene TRBJ1-2, with 8 positions matching TRBD1. This CDR3 comprises 14 residues. Germline V gives CDR1 MGHDK, CDR2 SYGVNS. V lost 4 bases and J lost 8; bases outside the gene matches: 9. The CDR3 protein is CASSAAGGPGGYTF. In DNA form, the CDR3 reads TGTGCCAGCAGTGCGGCAGGGGGCCCAGGAGGCTACACCTTC.

This clone has only a few counts. The chain joins TRBV4-1 to TRBJ2-7, with D unclear. The germline gives CDR1 MGHRA, CDR2 YSYEKL. The CDR3 contains 13 residues. V was clipped by 8 bases and J by 0 bases, with 11 bases between them. CDR3 bases: TGCGCCAGCTCCCAGCTAAGCTCCTACGAGCAGTACTTC. Translating it yields CASSQLSSYEQYF.

In its sample, this clone was seen a few times. The chain is built from TRBV7-9 and TRBJ2-7; maybe TRBD2 (5 bases). Between the trimmed V and J ends, which lost 4 bases and 2 bases, there was a span of 12 bases. The germline gives CDR1 SEHNR, CDR2 FQNEAQ (reference sequence). The CDR3 consists of 14 residues. CDR3 residues: CASSSRGLAYEQYF. The CDR3 DNA is TGTGCCAGCAGCTCCCGCGGGCTCGCCTACGAGCAGTACTTC.

The rearrangement uses TRBV28 and TRBJ1-1; no clear D. The CDR3 is made up of 12 amino acids. The V end was cut by 4 bases, the J end by 10 bases, with 13 bases between. In germline, CDR1 is MDHEN, CDR2 SYDVKM. The CDR3 sequence: CASSSPPRRAFF. DNA of the CDR3: TGTGCCAGCAGTTCTCCCCCACGAAGAGCTTTCTTT.

This clone showed up just a few times. The V and J genes are TRBV7-3 and TRBJ2-1; D is perhaps TRBD2 (5 bases). There are 16 residues in the CDR3. Germline CDR1 and CDR2: SGHTA and FQGTGA. V shed 3 bases and J shed 4 bases, with 16 bases lying between them. CDR3 amino acids: CASSLSVAYSYNEQFF. DNA of the CDR3: TGTGCCAGCAGCTTGAGTGTAGCGTACAGTTACAATGAGCAGTTCTTC.

The V gene is TRBV6-7, the J gene TRBJ1-1; D perhaps matches TRBD1 (5 bases). TRBV6-7 carries the ORF label, with uncertain function. V lost 4 bases and J lost 4, with 7 bases in between. CDR3 size: 12 residues. CDR3 DNA sequence: TGTGCCAGCAGTTCCAGGGTCACTGAAGCTTTCTTT. Protein sequence: CASSSRVTEAFF.

The chain joins TRBV25-1 to TRBJ2-7, with 9 bases identical to TRBD1. This CDR3 spans 14 amino acids. The junction had 5 bases not matched to a gene; V was cut back by 1 base and J by 7 bases. Germline V lookup: CDR1 MGHDK, CDR2 SYGVNS. Written as DNA, the CDR3 is TGTGCCAGCAGTGAATCTGGGACAGGGCGTGAGCAGTACTTC. This codes for CASSESGTGREQYF.

J is TRBJ2-1 and V is TRBV27; 9 bases line up with TRBD2. Germline trimming cut 5 bases from V and 8 bases from J; bases unmatched to any gene: 10. This CDR3 is 15 amino acids long. From germline, CDR1 is MNHEY and CDR2 SMNVEV (reference sequence). CDR3 amino acids: CASSPLAGARYEQFF. DNA for the CDR3: TGTGCCAGCAGTCCGTTAGCGGGGGCGAGGTATGAGCAGTTCTTC.

This chain uses TRBV6-5 with TRBJ2-5; a possible D gene is TRBD1 (6 bases). This CDR3 has 14 residues. Germline CDR1 is MNHEY and CDR2 is SVGAGI. V lost 4 bases and J lost 5, with 14 bases in between. The CDR3 coding sequence is TGTGCCAGCAGTTCCCAGGGGCCGGTGGAGACCCAGTACTTC. It yields the protein CASSSQGPVETQYF.

The rearrangement uses TRBV7-9 and TRBJ1-5; D remains ambiguous. CDR1 SEHNR and CDR2 FQNEAQ come from the germline V gene (reference sequence). CDR3 size: 16 residues. V gave up 0 bases and J gave up 3 bases, with 12 bases separating them. The CDR3 DNA is TGTGCCAGCAGCTTAGCGGGGATCGGTATCAATCAGCCCCAGCATTTT. Protein product: CASSLAGIGINQPQHF.

The chain joins TRBV2 to TRBJ2-2, with a weak D call TRBD1 (6 bases). Between the trimmed V and J ends, which lost 7 bases and 1 base, there was a span of 10 bases. This CDR3 is built from 14 residues. CDR1 SNHLY and CDR2 FYNNEI come from the germline V gene. Here the CDR3 reads CASMGHVNTGELFF. CDR3 nucleotide sequence: TGTGCCAGCATGGGACATGTGAACACCGGGGAGCTGTTTTTT.

The gene calls are TRBV5-1 and TRBJ2-7; D may be TRBD1 or TRBD2 (7 bases each). CDR1 is SGHRS and CDR2 is YFSETQ in the germline V gene. Trimming took 3 bases from V and 3 from J, leaving 22 bases between them. This CDR3 has 17 amino acids. CDR3 sequence reads: CASSSEIRGGSVYEQYF. CDR3 DNA sequence: TGCGCCAGCAGCTCGGAAATCAGGGGGGGAAGTGTCTACGAGCAGTACTTC. The full variable domain, with the rest looked up from reference TRBV5-1 and TRBJ2-7, is KAGVTQTPRYLIKTRGQQVTLSCSPISGHRSVSWYQQTPGQGLQFLFEYFSETQRNKGNFPGRFSGRQFSNSRSEMNVSTLELGDSALYLCASSSEIRGGSVYEQYFGPGTRLTVT.

This clone was observed a handful of times. The J gene is TRBJ2-5, the V gene TRBV4-1; 15 positions agree with TRBD2. V trimming: 5 bases; J trimming: 5 bases; junction bases outside the gene matches: 21. CDR3 length: 21 residues. CDR1 is MGHRA and CDR2 is YSYEKL in the germline V gene. In nucleotides, the CDR3 is TGCGCCAGCAGCACGCCAGCGTCTAGGACTAGCGGGGGGGCCTCGAGGGAGACCCAGTACTTC. Translated, it gives CASSTPASRTSGGASRETQYF.

V is TRBV2 and J is TRBJ2-4; D is perhaps TRBD1 (6 bases). There are 19 residues in the CDR3. Germline CDR1 reads SNHLY; CDR2 reads FYNNEI. V lost 0 bases to trimming and J lost 1 base, with 19 bases between them. CDR3 protein: CASSEARDISLVAKNIQYF. The DNA of the CDR3 is TGTGCCAGCAGTGAAGCCCGGGACATCTCCTTGGTGGCCAAAAACATTCAGTACTTC.

This clone came up once. This rearrangement joins TRBV6-5 to TRBJ1-1, with no clear D. Germline CDR1 is MNHEY and CDR2 is SVGAGI. The CDR3 is 11 amino acids. V was shortened by 7 bases and J by 4 bases, with 7 bases between the two germline ends. The CDR3 bases are TGTGCCAGCACCCAAGGCACTGAAGCTTTCTTT. The encoded protein is CASTQGTEAFF.

The chain links TRBV6-5 to TRBJ2-7, with D maybe TRBD1 (5 bases). The CDR3 extends over 13 amino acids. Germline CDR1 reads MNHEY; CDR2 reads SVGAGI. Trimming removed 2 bases from V and 2 bases from J, with 7 bases in between. This CDR3 reads CASSYRTTYEQYF. The CDR3 coding sequence is TGTGCCAGCAGTTACCGGACAACCTACGAGCAGTACTTC.

DNA for the CDR3: TGTGCCAGCTCAAGTCTAGGGCAGTCCCAATACGAGCAGTACTTC. Protein: CASSSLGQSQYEQYF. The chain uses TRBV18 and TRBJ2-7; no reliable D call. Trimming shortened V by 5 bases and J by 4 bases, and 18 bases separated the two germline ends. The CDR3 covers 15 residues. Germline V lookup: CDR1 KGHSH, CDR2 LQKENI.

The chain is built from TRBV23-1 and TRBJ2-7, with D possibly being TRBD2 (6 bases). TRBV23-1 is labeled an ORF, and its function is uncertain. The CDR3 is 15 amino acids. Between the trimmed V and J ends, which lost 0 bases and 4 bases, there was a span of 13 bases. The CDR3 region is CASSQSRGRDYEQYF. The CDR3 DNA reads as TGCGCCAGCAGTCAATCGCGGGGACGGGATTACGAGCAGTACTTC.

The chain links TRBV11-2 to TRBJ1-1, with 7 bases matching TRBD1. CDR1 is SGHAT and CDR2 is FQNNGV in the germline V gene. CDR3 length: 13 residues. The V gene end was trimmed by 4 bases and the J gene end by 8 bases; junction bases not matched to a gene: 7. CDR3 nucleotide sequence: TGTGCCAGCAGCTGGGTGGTAGGGGGCGAAGCTTTCTTT. As protein: CASSWVVGGEAFF.

The genes are TRBV5-6 and TRBJ2-3; no definite D call. This CDR3 comprises 12 residues. Germline V gene sequence: CDR1 SGHDT, CDR2 YYEEEE. V dropped 1 base and J dropped 5 bases, with 5 bases sitting between them. The CDR3 loop is CASSLRVDTQYF. The CDR3 bases are TGTGCCAGCAGCTTGAGGGTAGATACGCAGTATTTT.

This clone was observed at least ten times. The chain links TRBV9 to TRBJ2-7; tentatively, D is TRBD1 (5 bases). This CDR3 is 13 amino acids long. V lost 3 bases, J lost 2 bases, and 9 bases lay in between. CDR1 and CDR2 from the germline V gene are SGDLS and YYNGEE. The CDR3: CASSGDRPYEQYF. In DNA, the CDR3 is TGTGCCAGCAGCGGCGACAGACCCTACGAGCAGTACTTC.

This CDR3 reads CASSPGVAGGPSTGELFF. The CDR3 DNA sequence: TGCGCCAGCAGCCCGGGTGTAGCGGGAGGGCCCAGCACCGGGGAGCTGTTTTTT. The chain couples TRBV5-1 to TRBJ2-2, with 11 bases matching TRBD2. Looked up from germline, CDR1 is SGHRS and CDR2 is YFSETQ. The CDR3 totals 18 residues. V trimming: 4 bases; J trimming: 4 bases; junction bases outside the gene matches: 12.

The chain is built from TRBV3-1 (or the pseudogene TRBV3-2) and TRBJ2-7; maybe TRBD2 (5 bases). The CDR3 has 14 amino acids. The germline V and J ends were trimmed by 6 bases and 6 bases, with 18 bases remaining between them. The germline CDR1 and CDR2 sequences are LGHDT and YNNKEL (reference sequence). Here the CDR3 DNA reads TGTGCCAGCAGTCGGGGAACAAGATCGGGCGAGCAGTACTTC. It codes for CASSRGTRSGEQYF.

This sequence joins TRBV5-5 and TRBJ2-7; no definite D call. Germline V gene data show CDR1 as SGHKS and CDR2 as YYEKEE (reference sequence). Trimming took 3 bases from V and 5 from J, leaving 6 bases between them. The CDR3 is 11 amino acids. CDR3 amino acids: CASSSVNEQYF. CDR3 in DNA: TGTGCCAGCAGCTCGGTAAACGAGCAGTACTTC.

The chain links TRBV6-5 to TRBJ1-1, with 9 bases aligning to TRBD1. The CDR3 totals 13 residues. CDR1 and CDR2 from the germline V gene are MNHEY and SVGAGI. The V and J ends lost 5 bases and 3 bases, in that order; junction bases with no gene match: 1. CDR3 bases: TGTGCCAGCAGTCGGGACAGGGACACTGAAGCTTTCTTT. It yields the protein CASSRDRDTEAFF.

This rearrangement joins TRBV6-1 to TRBJ1-2, with 7 bases that match TRBD1. The CDR3 loop spans 14 amino acids. V shed 2 bases and J 4 bases; nucleotides not matched to a gene: 4. Germline V gives CDR1 MNHNS, CDR2 SASEGT. Here the CDR3 reads CASSESGTAYGYTF. The DNA of the CDR3 is TGTGCCAGCAGTGAATCCGGGACAGCCTATGGCTACACCTTC.